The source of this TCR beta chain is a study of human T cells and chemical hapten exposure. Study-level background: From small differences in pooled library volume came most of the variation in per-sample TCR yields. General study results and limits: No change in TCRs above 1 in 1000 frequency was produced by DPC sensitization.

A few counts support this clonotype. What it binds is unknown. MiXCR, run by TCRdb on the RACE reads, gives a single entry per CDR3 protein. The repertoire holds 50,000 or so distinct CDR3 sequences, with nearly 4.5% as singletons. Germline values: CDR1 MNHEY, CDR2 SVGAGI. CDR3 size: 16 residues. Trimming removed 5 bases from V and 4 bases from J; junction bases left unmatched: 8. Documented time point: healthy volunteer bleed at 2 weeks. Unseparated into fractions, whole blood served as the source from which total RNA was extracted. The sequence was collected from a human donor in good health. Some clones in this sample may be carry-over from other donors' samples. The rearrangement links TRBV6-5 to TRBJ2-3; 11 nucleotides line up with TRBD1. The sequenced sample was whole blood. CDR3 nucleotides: TGTGCCAGCAGTGTCCGGGACAGGGGGTTCCCAGATACGCAGTATTTT. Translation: CASSVRDRGFPDTQYF.